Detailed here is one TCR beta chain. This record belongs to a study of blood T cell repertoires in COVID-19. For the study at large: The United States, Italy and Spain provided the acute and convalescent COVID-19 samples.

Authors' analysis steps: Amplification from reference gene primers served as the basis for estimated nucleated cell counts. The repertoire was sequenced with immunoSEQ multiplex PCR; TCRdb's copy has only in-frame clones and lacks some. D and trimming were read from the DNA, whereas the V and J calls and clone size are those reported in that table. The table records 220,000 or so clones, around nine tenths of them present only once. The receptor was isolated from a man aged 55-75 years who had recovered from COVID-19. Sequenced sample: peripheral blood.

CDR3 region: CASSRDRAAYEQYF. The DNA for the CDR3 is TGTGCCAGCAGCCGGGACAGGGCCGCCTACGAGCAGTACTTC. This chain joins TRBV5-5 and TRBJ2-7, with 9 positions matching TRBD1. Germline values: CDR1 SGHKS, CDR2 YYEKEE (reference sequence). The CDR3 extends over 14 amino acids. V was pared by 4 bases and J by 2 bases, with 4 bases of the junction left unmatched.